This T cell receptor (beta chain) was observed in a study of cytomegalovirus exposure and HLA in healthy donors. Profiling relied on immunoSEQ multiplex PCR, and the TCRdb table lists in-frame clones only, not all of them. The data contain 200,000 to 300,000 clones, about 87% of them singletons. The CDR3 extends over 22 amino acids. The V and J ends lost 1 base and 0 bases, in that order; junction bases with no gene match: 21. Per the germline V gene, CDR1 is MGHRA and CDR2 is YSYEKL. The origin of this receptor is a man between 18 and 35 years old in good health and CMV-seronegative. Sequencing was performed on PBMCs. The chain joins TRBV4-1 to TRBJ2-1, with 7 positions matching TRBD2. CDR3 bases: TGCGCCAGCAGCCAAGTGGGCTCCTTGGTCCGGGCCGGGACTATCTCCTACAATGAGCAGTTCTTC. This codes for CASSQVGSLVRAGTISYNEQFF.